The subject of this entry is one TCR beta chain. The CDR3 length is 11 residues. The germline CDR1 and CDR2 sequences are SGHTA and FQGTGA. V lost 5 bases and J 9 bases, leaving 8 bases between the germline ends. These data belong to a study of cytomegalovirus exposure and HLA in healthy donors. Researchers ran the PCR with 60 Vbeta and 13 Jbeta primers. Measured with immunoSEQ multiplex PCR; TCRdb has only the in-frame clones, and not every one. Seen here are about 300,000 clones, about nine tenths observed once, and the top ten hold around 4%. The J gene is TRBJ2-1, the V gene TRBV7-3; possible D gene TRBD2, 5 bases. The clonotype comes from a man in his forties in good health and CMV-seropositive. The sequencing sample was made of PBMCs. The CDR3 region is CASSHGVEQFF. CDR3 bases: TGTGCCAGCAGCCACGGGGTTGAGCAGTTCTTC.